The entry that follows covers one T cell receptor beta chain sequence. Antigen unknown. This specimen comes from a study of cytomegalovirus exposure and HLA in healthy donors. General study findings and limits: Later analysis suggested links between common viral pathogens and several top significant clusters.

Primers: 60 Vbeta forward and 13 Jbeta reverse. Clones were read by immunoSEQ multiplex PCR, and TCRdb kept only the in-frame ones, dropping some. The sample includes about 200,000 clones, over 65% of them seen just once. Sequenced sample: PBMCs. The receptor was derived from a man aged 35-49 years in good health and CMV-seropositive.

The CDR3 sequence: CASSSRGTGLNTEAFF. For the CDR3, the DNA is TGCGCCAGCAGCTCCCGCGGGACAGGATTGAACACTGAAGCTTTCTTT. This chain connects TRBV5-1 to TRBJ1-1; TRBD1 aligns across 8 bases. Germline V lookup: CDR1 SGHRS, CDR2 YFSETQ. V lost 3 bases, J lost 0 bases, and 7 bases stayed unmatched. The CDR3 runs to 16 residues.